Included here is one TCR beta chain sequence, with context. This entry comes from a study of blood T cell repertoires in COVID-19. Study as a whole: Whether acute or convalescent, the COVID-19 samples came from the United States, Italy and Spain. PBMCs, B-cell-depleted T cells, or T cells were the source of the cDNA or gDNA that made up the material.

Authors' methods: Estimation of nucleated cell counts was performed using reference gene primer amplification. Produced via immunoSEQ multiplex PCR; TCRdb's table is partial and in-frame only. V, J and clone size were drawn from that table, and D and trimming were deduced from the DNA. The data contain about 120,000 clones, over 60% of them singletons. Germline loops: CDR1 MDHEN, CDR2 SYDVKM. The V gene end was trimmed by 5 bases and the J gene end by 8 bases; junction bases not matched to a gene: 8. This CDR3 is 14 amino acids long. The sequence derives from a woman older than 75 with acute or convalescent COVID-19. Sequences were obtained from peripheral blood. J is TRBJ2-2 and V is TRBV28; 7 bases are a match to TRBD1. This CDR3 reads CASSPNRGTGELFF. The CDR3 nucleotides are TGTGCCAGCAGTCCAAACAGGGGAACAGGGGAGCTGTTTTTT.